Here is one T cell receptor beta chain with its context. Its antigen is not known. This record comes from a study of T cell repertoires in cytomegalovirus infection. Study details: CMV infection plus the matching HLA type was flagged by public TCR beta signatures.

Germline CDR1 and CDR2: SGHAT and FQNNGV. V lost 4 bases and J lost 0, with 15 bases in between. The CDR3 contains 16 residues. Whole-study findings and limits: What dominated the ex vivo response were HLA-C-restricted CMV-specific TCR beta clonotypes. Frequencies of public TCR beta families were cumulated, and this identified carriers of CMV plus the relevant HLA.

TCRdb reprocessed the reads with MiXCR, giving one entry per CDR3 protein. The sample comprises more than 350,000 distinct CDR3 sequences, under 40% of which are singletons, and 12% to 15% rests with the top ten. This chain joins TRBV11-2 and TRBJ1-1; D is unclear. Input material: PBMCs. The sequence was collected from a human donor in good health (CMV status not recorded). Some clones in this sample may be carry-over from other donors' samples. CDR3 sequence: CASSSDIREMNTEAFF. For the CDR3, the DNA is TGTGCCAGCAGCTCCGACATCAGAGAGATGAACACTGAAGCTTTCTTT.